The 16 T cell receptor beta chains given below trace back to one sample, sequenced in a study of T-cell reconstitution after alpha-beta-depleted transplantation in children. A library of TCRbeta sequences, prepared with unique molecular identifiers, was generated. TCRdb redid the calling of the PCR reads with MiXCR, one entry per CDR3 protein. The sample has 300,000 to 350,000 distinct CDR3 sequences; 15% to 20% are singletons. Sequencing used PBMCs, mostly from graft donor cells, obtained 360 days after TCRalphabeta/CD19-depleted stem cell transplant. These receptors all stem from a male patient aged 2 to 9 who had a stem cell transplant for acute lymphoblastic leukemia, so the T cells may come from the graft donor.

This clonotype was detected only a few times. CDR3: CASSLAQGREQFF. The CDR3 DNA reads as TGTGCCAGCAGCTTAGCCCAGGGAAGGGAGCAGTTCTTC. The chain is built from TRBV7-8 and TRBJ2-1, with D possibly being TRBD1 (5 bases). Trimming shortened V by 0 bases and J by 10 bases, and 10 bases separated the two germline ends. Germline loops: CDR1 SGHVS, CDR2 FQNEAQ. The length of the CDR3 is 13 residues.

V usage is TRBV28 and J usage is TRBJ1-4; 10 bases agree with TRBD1. Germline assignment: CDR1 MDHEN and CDR2 SYDVKM. The CDR3 extends over 15 amino acids. V shed 2 bases, J shed 8 bases, and the junction held 5 bases outside the gene matches. Here the CDR3 reads CASSLLDRGREKLFF. The CDR3, as DNA: TGTGCCAGCAGTTTACTAGACAGGGGGCGAGAAAAACTGTTTTTT.

The sample holds many counts of this clonotype. The chain couples TRBV24-1 to TRBJ2-1; D might be TRBD2 (6 bases). From germline, CDR1 is KGHDR and CDR2 SFDVKD. The CDR3 runs to 14 residues. Trimming removed 6 bases at V and 12 bases at J, with 20 bases between. CDR3 region: CATSSGRRAGGQFF. CDR3 in DNA: TGTGCCACCAGTAGCGGCAGGCGGGCCGGGGGGCAGTTCTTC.

This chain uses TRBV19 with TRBJ2-5; tentative D call: TRBD1 (6 bases). Germline values: CDR1 LNHDA, CDR2 SQIVND (reference sequence). The CDR3 has 16 residues. V shed 3 bases and J shed 2 bases, with 16 bases lying between them. CDR3 in amino acids: CASSIRGRRYQETQYF. The CDR3 DNA follows: TGTGCCAGTAGTATCAGGGGACGACGCTATCAAGAGACCCAGTACTTC.

The chain recombines TRBV20-1 with TRBJ2-7, with D possibly being TRBD1 (6 bases). V lost 4 bases and J lost 4, with 20 bases in between. There are 15 residues in the CDR3. Per the germline V gene, CDR1 is DFQATT and CDR2 is SNEGSKA (reference sequence). In nucleotides, the CDR3 is TGCAGTGCTACCCCCGGACCCCTCAGGGGTTACGAGCAGTACTTC. It yields the protein CSATPGPLRGYEQYF.

The table lists this clonotype with many counts. The chain employs TRBV12-3 or TRBV12-4 and TRBJ1-1, with TRBD1 identical over 10 bases. V was clipped by 4 bases and J by 7 bases; unmatched bases: 12. The CDR3 extends over 16 amino acids. CDR3 loop: CASSSWTGGRSDEAFF. CDR3 DNA: TGTGCCAGCAGTTCTTGGACAGGGGGACGCAGTGATGAAGCTTTCTTT.

Many counts were recorded for this clonotype. The chain recombines TRBV9 with TRBJ2-1, with D perhaps TRBD1 (6 bases). CDR3 size: 14 residues. Deletions cut 2 bases from V and 6 bases from J, with 12 bases between. Germline V gene data show CDR1 as SGDLS and CDR2 as YYNGEE. The CDR3 spells CASSVEGHINEQFF. For the CDR3, the DNA is TGTGCCAGCAGCGTTGAGGGACACATCAATGAGCAGTTCTTC.

A remark on this clonotype: The CDR3 end shows no conserved phenylalanine or tryptophan, and so a read error is likely. CDR3 nucleotides: TGTGCCAGCAGCCCTCCCATGAACACTGAAGCTTTCTTG. This translates into CASSPPMNTEAFL. The rearrangement uses TRBV13 and TRBJ1-1; D gene unclear. Germline assignment: CDR1 PRHDT and CDR2 FYEKMQ (reference sequence). V lost 5 bases and J 0 bases, leaving 7 bases between the germline ends. The CDR3 totals 13 residues.

The genes are TRBV12-3 or TRBV12-4 and TRBJ2-4; TRBD2 matches at 10 bases. This CDR3 region has 15 residues. The ends lost 2 bases at V and 5 bases at J; junction bases unmatched: 3. CDR3 bases: TGTGCCAGCAGTTTAAGGACTAGCGGCCAAAACATTCAGTACTTC. Translated, it gives CASSLRTSGQNIQYF.

The chain combines TRBV7-8 with TRBJ1-2; tentatively, D is TRBD1 (6 bases). The germline V gene encodes CDR1 SGHVS and CDR2 FQNEAQ. V lost 2 bases to trimming and J lost 5 bases, with 15 bases between them. The CDR3 sequence is 15 residues long. For the CDR3, the DNA is TGTGCCAGCAGCTTAACGTCCAGGGGCGGTTATGGCTACACCTTC. It yields the protein CASSLTSRGGYGYTF.

The CDR3 is CASSPIWGKLAYEQYF. The CDR3 nucleotides are TGTGCCAGCAGCCCCATATGGGGGAAACTCGCCTACGAGCAGTACTTC. This chain joins TRBV7-2 and TRBJ2-7; TRBD1 or TRBD2 may be the D gene (5 bases each). V lost 5 bases, J lost 2 bases, and 19 bases lay in between. The CDR3 has 16 amino acids. Germline CDR1 reads SGHTA; CDR2 reads FQGNSA. Variable domain in full (rest from reference TRBV7-2 and TRBJ2-7): GAGVSQSPSNKVTEKGKDVELRCDPISGHTALYWYRQSLGQGLEFLIYFQGNSAPDKSGLPSDRFSAERTGGSVSTLTIQRTQQEDSAVYLCASSPIWGKLAYEQYFGPGTRLTVT.

The V gene is TRBV5-1, the J gene TRBJ1-1; 7 nucleotides align to TRBD1. The V segment lost 3 bases and the J segment 4 bases; nucleotides outside the gene matches: 6. CDR3 size: 14 residues. Germline values: CDR1 SGHRS, CDR2 YFSETQ. The CDR3 loop is CASSSVSGGTEAFF. DNA for the CDR3: TGCGCCAGCAGCTCCGTTTCAGGGGGCACTGAAGCTTTCTTT.

Ten or more counts support this clonotype. This chain joins TRBV24-1 and TRBJ2-3, with D uncertain. CDR1 is KGHDR and CDR2 is SFDVKD in the germline V gene. Trimming removed 1 base from V and 4 bases from J, with 11 bases in between. There are 15 residues in the CDR3. CDR3 loop: CATSDLTGVADTQYF. CDR3 in DNA: TGTGCCACCAGTGATTTAACGGGCGTCGCAGATACGCAGTATTTT.

V is TRBV4-2 and J is TRBJ2-1; unclear D gene. The germline V gene encodes CDR1 LGHNA and CDR2 YNFKEQ. The CDR3 is 13 amino acids. Trimming pared 0 bases from V and 8 bases from J, leaving 8 bases between. The CDR3 coding sequence is TGTGCCAGCAGCCAAGACAATATGGATGAGCAGTTCTTC. Protein sequence: CASSQDNMDEQFF.

The chain combines TRBV20-1 with TRBJ2-3; 11 bases match TRBD2. Trimming took 1 base from V and 2 from J; bases not matched to a gene: 2. The CDR3 runs 15 residues. CDR1 and CDR2 (germline): DFQATT, SNEGSKA (reference sequence). The CDR3 DNA follows: TGCAGTGCTAGAGGACTAGCGGGAATCACAGATACGCAGTATTTT. It encodes CSARGLAGITDTQYF.

The chain uses TRBV20-1 and TRBJ2-7; a possible D gene is TRBD2 (6 bases). The CDR3 is 14 residues long. V shed 2 bases and J shed 3 bases, with 14 bases lying between them. Germline CDR1 is DFQATT and CDR2 is SNEGSKA (reference sequence). The CDR3 DNA sequence: TGCAGTGCTAGATTCGGGGGACTCGTCTACGAGCAGTACTTC. Translated, it gives CSARFGGLVYEQYF.